A single T cell receptor beta chain is shown here with its context. The sample belongs to a study of blood T cell repertoires in COVID-19. Study context: Samples of COVID-19 (acute and convalescent) were obtained from the United States, Italy and Spain. T cells, B-cell-depleted T cells, or PBMCs supplied cDNA or gDNA.

TCRdb's table, derived via immunoSEQ multiplex PCR, lists solely in-frame clones and lacks some. The table has some 99,000 clones, around 75% seen once. The ends were cut back, 2 bases at V and 7 bases at J, with 12 bases in the middle. Germline values: CDR1 LNHDA, CDR2 SQIVND (reference sequence). There are 14 residues in the CDR3. The sequence derives from a man aged 65 to 85 with acute or convalescent COVID-19. Source material: peripheral blood. V and J are TRBV19 and TRBJ1-5; a possible D gene is TRBD1 (5 bases). CDR3 sequence (DNA): TGTGCCAGTAGTATATTCGGGGGGGACCAGCCCCAGCATTTT. Translating it yields CASSIFGGDQPQHF.